Listed here is a single TCR beta chain. At the DNA level, this CDR3 is encoded by other sequences in the same sample as well. The data derive from a study of blood T cell repertoires in COVID-19. Overall study context: There were acute and convalescent COVID-19 samples, and they came from the United States, Italy and Spain. T cells, B-cell-depleted T cells, or PBMCs supplied cDNA or gDNA.

The CDR3 sequence is 15 residues long. V gave up 0 bases and J gave up 7 bases; unmatched junction bases: 4. Germline loops: CDR1 MNHEY, CDR2 SVGAGI. Authors' data handling: By means of reference gene primer amplification, nucleated cell counts were estimated. The method was immunoSEQ multiplex PCR; TCRdb's version includes in-frame clones alone and lacks a portion of them. The V and J calls and clone size were taken over from that table, and D and trimming were inferred from the DNA. The sample consists of some 200,000 clones, 80% to 85% of them appearing once. J is TRBJ2-1 and V is TRBV6-5; 9 bases agree with TRBD2. This receptor was identified in a woman aged 55 to 70 with acute or convalescent COVID-19. Sequencing used peripheral blood. DNA of the CDR3: TGTGCCAGCAGTTACTCTGGCCTAGCGGGGAATGAGCAGTTCTTC. Its protein is CASSYSGLAGNEQFF.